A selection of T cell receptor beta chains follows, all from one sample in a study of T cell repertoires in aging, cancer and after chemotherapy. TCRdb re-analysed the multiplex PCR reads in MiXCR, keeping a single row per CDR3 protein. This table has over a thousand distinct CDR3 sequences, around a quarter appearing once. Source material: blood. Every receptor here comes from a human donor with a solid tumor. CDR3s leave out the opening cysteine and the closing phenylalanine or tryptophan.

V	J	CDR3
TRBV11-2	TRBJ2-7	ASSLNSGEQY
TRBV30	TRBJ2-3	ASTPGLAGETDTQY
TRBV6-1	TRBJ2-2	ASGYWANTGELF
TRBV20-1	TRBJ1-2	SARDRDGYT
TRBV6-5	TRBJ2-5	ASRGQETQY
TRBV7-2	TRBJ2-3	ASGTRQGSADTQY
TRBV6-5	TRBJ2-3	ASSYSTTTDTQY
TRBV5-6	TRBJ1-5	ASSLGPGEQPQH
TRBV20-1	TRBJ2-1	SARGQNNEQF
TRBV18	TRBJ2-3	ASSQRFTDTQY
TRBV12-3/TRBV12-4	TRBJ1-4	ASSRLYKSTNEKLF
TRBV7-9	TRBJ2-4	ASSLGGANVKNIQY
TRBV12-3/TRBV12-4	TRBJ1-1	ASRGRAINTEAF
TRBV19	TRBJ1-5	ASSITDPYQPQH
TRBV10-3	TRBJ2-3	AISDSLISGASTDTQY
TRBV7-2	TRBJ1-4	ASSPDRVIREKLF
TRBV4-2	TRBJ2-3	ASSQDRATSLTDTQY
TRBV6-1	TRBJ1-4	ASRTGSTNEKLF
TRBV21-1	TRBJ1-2	ASKGEEEDGYT
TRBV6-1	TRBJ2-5	ASRVGLAIETQY
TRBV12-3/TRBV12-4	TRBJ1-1	ANRGRAMNTEAF
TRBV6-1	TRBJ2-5	ASSEWTVETQY
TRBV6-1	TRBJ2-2	ASSERSGGAGSGELF
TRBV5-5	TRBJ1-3	ASSDRVGSGNTIY
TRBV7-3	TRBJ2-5	ASSLNGGGQETQY
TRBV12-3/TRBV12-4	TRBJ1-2	ASSPTGAYGYT
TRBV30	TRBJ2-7	AWSHSGGRNEQY